This T cell receptor beta chain was retrieved from a study of blood T cell repertoires in COVID-19 (TCRdb year 2020). In terms of the full investigation: Samples from collaborators originated in the United States, Italy and Spain and spanned both the acute and convalescent phases of COVID-19. The material from the prospective study consisted of cDNA or gDNA derived from T cells, B-cell-depleted T cells, or PBMCs. The dataset comprised deeply sampled blood TCRbeta repertoires from subjects exposed to, actively infected with, or recovered from COVID-19. A freely available public database, intended as a resource for researchers studying the immune response to SARS-CoV-2, is where the repertoires were released. The samples were drawn from two sources: the first 160 participants of the ongoing ImmuneRACE study, and fewer than 1,500 subjects contributed by 6 global collaborators. Sample metadata almost always included a de-identified subject ID, COVID-19 status, age in years and sex. Where available, HLA class I and class II types were obtained from metadata supplied by the sample provider rather than from assay-based typing.

Trimming accounts for 1 base at V and 5 bases at J, while the number of junction bases matched to no gene is 8. CDR3 length: 17 amino acids, cysteine to phenylalanine. Only the CDR3 portion is preserved as DNA: 51 bases, with reading frame beginning at the first base. Via the germline V gene (reference sequence), CDR1 is SGHNT and CDR2 YYREEE. The immunoSEQ Assay, a bias-controlled multiplex PCR, was used to amplify TCRbeta CDR3 regions from genomic DNA. Regarding the original processing steps: Nucleated cell counts per sample were estimated from amplification of reference gene primers within the assay. To quantify the absolute abundance of each unique TCRbeta CDR3 rearrangement, sequence reads were collapsed and filtered. For each sample, productive Simpson clonality was calculated as the square root of Simpson's diversity index across productive rearrangements. TCRdb stores this immuneACCESS table with in-frame sequences only. Part of the clones is absent; in the studies checked, under half of the shortfall reflects unresolved V genes, and no reason is known for the rest. D and trimming come from the DNA, and the V and J calls and clone size come from that table. Recorded for this sample are around 300,000 clones; roughly nine tenths of them occurred a single time. 1.7% of the sample is taken by the ten largest.

Study-wide conclusions, independent of this receptor: The amount of clinical and demographic metadata varied by source and participant and was provided uncurated.

About this clone itself: Its antigen specificity is not known. Base-call qualities are not available, and no considerably larger clone is one nucleotide away.

Participants in the prospective study were aged about 18 to 100 years, lived in 24 United States geographic areas, and enrolled through a virtual design. Cohort assignment in the prospective study relied on participant-reported clinical history from a screening survey and a study questionnaire. Recovered participants in ImmuneRACE Cohort 3 were defined by two consecutive negative NP/OP PCR tests, clearance by a healthcare professional, or resolution of symptoms. In the prospective study, whole blood, serum and a nasopharyngeal or oropharyngeal swab were collected from each participant by mobile phlebotomists. Additional blood draws and questionnaires over an approximately 2-month period could optionally be provided by prospective study participants. Blood samples from the prospective study were shipped frozen or at room temperature prior to DNA extraction.

This sequence originates from a woman in her thirties or forties who had recovered from COVID-19. Sample: PBMCs or T cells enriched from blood (not recorded which). The rearrangement combines TRBV5-4 with TRBJ2-1; TRBD2 fits 11 bases in the junction. The nucleotide sequence reads as follows: TGTGCCAGCAGCTTGAGTTGGACTAGCGGGCCCAACAATGAGCAGTTCTTC. It is translated as CASSLSWTSGPNNEQFF.